In its sample, the clone carrying this T cell receptor (beta chain) was seen many times. The sample is drawn from a study of neurological immune-mediated disorders. Trimming took 5 bases from V and 4 from J, leaving 17 bases between them. Germline-derived CDR1 and CDR2 are MGHRA and YSYEKL. CDR3 length: 15 amino acids. MiXCR, run by TCRdb on the 5' RACE reads, gives a single entry per CDR3 protein. The sample carries 60,000 or so distinct CDR3 sequences, around 3.4% recorded once. The sample consisted of PBMCs. This clonotype was sampled from a woman in her fifties or sixties with multiple sclerosis. The gene calls are TRBV4-1 and TRBJ1-2; D is possibly TRBD1 (5 bases). CDR3 in amino acids: CASSSAPGLGYGYTF. Written as DNA, the CDR3 is TGCGCCAGCAGCTCTGCTCCAGGGCTCGGCTATGGCTACACCTTC.